One T cell receptor beta chain is described in this entry. Under the authors' procedure: Reference gene primer amplification yielded estimated nucleated cell counts. Method: immunoSEQ multiplex PCR; TCRdb's copy keeps in-frame clones and lacks some. V and J calls and clone size are as listed in that table; D and trimming were resolved from the DNA. The data contain a few hundred thousand clones, roughly 90% of them singletons. This sample was taken from a study of blood T cell repertoires in COVID-19. Study as a whole: The cDNA or gDNA used as material had been derived from T cells, B-cell-depleted T cells, or PBMCs.

V was pared by 5 bases and J by 4 bases, with 4 bases of the junction left unmatched. Germline loops: CDR1 SGHRS, CDR2 YFSETQ. The CDR3 has 15 amino acids. Sequenced sample: peripheral blood. This clonotype was sampled from a man aged 35-49 years with acute or convalescent COVID-19. The gene calls are TRBV5-1 and TRBJ2-3; 13 bases align to TRBD2. CDR3 DNA: TGCGCCAGCAGAACTAGCGGGGGGGCCCCAGATACGCAGTATTTT. Amino acids: CASRTSGGAPDTQYF.